Listed below are T cell receptor beta chains from one sample, sequenced in a study of CD8+CD57+ T cells in acquired aplastic anemia. TCRdb called the reads again in MiXCR, with one record for every CDR3 protein. Here the sample spans a few hundred thousand distinct CDR3 sequences, around 49% being singletons. The specimen sequenced was sorted CD4+, CD8+, or CD8+CD57+ T cells (not recorded which) from PBMCs. The receptors were gathered from a human donor with aplastic anemia. Both conserved end residues are part of each CDR3. A D gene is named only where the DNA matches it firmly. Expanded clones get a size class; other rows say once, few or many, or leave the size out.

clone_size j_call d_call cdr3_length v_call cdr3_nt cdr3_aa
many TRBJ2-6 - 15 TRBV19 TGTGCCAGTAGTATTGCGGGATCTGGGGCCAACGTCCTGACTTTC CASSIAGSGANVLTF
- TRBJ2-1 - 16 TRBV4-1 TGCGCCAGCAGCCCCGCAGGGGGACTGCAGAACAATGAGCAGTTCTTC CASSPAGGLQNNEQFF
few TRBJ1-5 TRBD1 14 TRBV27 TGTGCCAGCAGTTTAGACAGGGGAGGACAGCCCCAGCATTTT CASSLDRGGQPQHF
- TRBJ2-7 TRBD1 14 TRBV7-2 TGTGCCAGCAGCTTATACAGGGGATCCTACGAGCAGTACTTC CASSLYRGSYEQYF
- TRBJ1-5 TRBD1 13 TRBV20-1 TGCAGTGCTAAGACAGGGGACAATCAGCCCCAGCATTTT CSAKTGDNQPQHF
many TRBJ2-7 TRBD1 15 TRBV11-1 TGTGCCAGCAGCTTAGCGTGGGACAGGGTTTACGAGCAGTACTTC CASSLAWDRVYEQYF
- TRBJ2-1 - 14 TRBV7-3 TGTGCCAGCAGCTTAAGTCCCGCATACTATGAGCAGTTCTTC CASSLSPAYYEQFF
many TRBJ1-2 TRBD1 15 TRBV24-1 TGCGACCTGGGGCAGGGGGCGCTGGGGCCGTATGGCTACACCTTC CDLGQGALGPYGYTF
many TRBJ1-6 - 15 TRBV7-2 TGTGCCAGCAGCGTCAGACAGCTCCCCGGTTCACCCCTCCACTTT CASSVRQLPGSPLHF
- TRBJ2-3 TRBD2 16 TRBV15 TGTGCCACCAGCAGAGATTGGCGGGGGGGCCCCAATGAGCAGTATTTT CATSRDWRGGPNEQYF
- TRBJ2-5 - 17 TRBV9 TGTGCCAGCAGCGGGGACACACGGGGCGAGTCCTACAATGAGCAGTACTTC CASSGDTRGESYNEQYF
- TRBJ2-5 TRBD1 12 TRBV20-1 TGCAGTCCCCGACAGGGCCAAGAGACCCAGTACTTC CSPRQGQETQYF
- TRBJ2-1 TRBD2 15 TRBV7-2 TGTGCCAGCAGCTTTAGCGGGGGGGCCTACAATAAGCAGTTCTTC CASSFSGGAYNKQFF
many TRBJ1-1 - 14 TRBV19 TGTGCCTCCGTAGCCAGGGGCCGCCTAACTGAAGCTTTCTTT CASVARGRLTEAFF
- TRBJ2-2 TRBD1 16 TRBV29-1 TGCAGCGCAAGGACAGGGGGCGCAAAACGATCCGGGGAGCTGTTTTTT CSARTGGAKRSGELFF
- TRBJ2-3 - 12 TRBV7-9 TGTGCCAGCAGCTTAGAGGCGGCAAGGCAGTATTTT CASSLEAARQYF
few TRBJ2-7 TRBD1 15 TRBV6-1 TGTGCCAGCAGTGAGGGGACAGCGAGCTCCTACGAGCAGTACTTC CASSEGTASSYEQYF
many TRBJ1-2 - 13 TRBV20-1 TGCAGTGCTAGAGGGACAGCTAACTATGGCTACACCTTC CSARGTANYGYTF
- TRBJ2-3 - 10 TRBV20-1 TGCAGTGCTCGCACAGATACGCAGTATTTT CSARTDTQYF
few TRBJ2-1 TRBD2 19 TRBV12-3/TRBV12-4 TGTGCCAGCACCGGGGGACTAGCGGGGGGGAGTAGCTCCTACAATGAGCAGTTCTTC CASTGGLAGGSSSYNEQFF
few TRBJ1-1 - 17 TRBV24-1 TGTGCCACCAGTGATTCCCCAGGTAGCGGGGGGAACAGTGAGCAGTTCTTT CATSDSPGSGGNSEQFF
- TRBJ2-1 TRBD2 15 TRBV20-1 TGCAGTGCTAGAATAGCGGGGGGGATCACCGGGGAGCAGTTCTTC CSARIAGGITGEQFF
few TRBJ2-5 - 16 TRBV14 TGTGCCAGCAGCCAATACACTAGATCCACCCAAGAGACCCAGTACTTC CASSQYTRSTQETQYF
- TRBJ2-2 - 12 TRBV29-1 TGCAGCGTTGTCCAGAACACCGGGGAGCTGTTTTTT CSVVQNTGELFF
- TRBJ2-2 - 17 TRBV5-8 TGTGCCAGCAGCTCACTTTTCGAGGCCAGAAACACCGGGGAGCTGTTTTTT CASSSLFEARNTGELFF
- TRBJ2-5 - 12 TRBV29-1 TGCATCGAAGGGGCGGCCCAAGAGACCCAGTACTTC CIEGAAQETQYF
once TRBJ2-6 - 16 TRBV19 TGTGCCAGTAGTATGATACAGGGTAGTGGGGCCAACGTCCTGACTTTC CASSMIQGSGANVLTF
few TRBJ2-4 TRBD1 15 TRBV6-2/TRBV6-3 TGTGCCAGCAGTTATACGGGACAGGGTAAAAACATTCAGTACTTC CASSYTGQGKNIQYF
once TRBJ1-6 - 16 TRBV20-1 TGCGGTGCTAGAGACCTCCCCGGGGCCTATAATTCACCCCTCCACTTT CGARDLPGAYNSPLHF
- TRBJ1-6 TRBD1 16 TRBV2 TGTGCCAGCAGGCCAGAAAGAGGACAGGGGGGTTCACCCCTCCACTTT CASRPERGQGGSPLHF